This T cell receptor beta chain stems from a study of shared clonotypes between healthy human individuals. Generated by immunoSEQ multiplex PCR, the TCRdb table keeps only in-frame clones and is missing some. The sample has approximately 700,000 clones, roughly 73% seen once. Per germline, CDR1 SGHRS and CDR2 YFSETQ. This CDR3 has 14 amino acids. V dropped 1 base and J dropped 3 bases, with 9 bases sitting between them. The sample holds a few counts of this clone. The sample carries other DNA sequences with the same CDR3. The sequenced material came from memory CD4+ T cells sorted from blood. Subset indicated: CD45RA-negative fraction. The V call is TRBV5-1, the J call TRBJ2-3; D is uncertain. This TCR was recovered from a woman in her 30s in good health. The CDR3 DNA reads as TGCGCCAGCAGCTTGCTGTTGGGAACAGATACGCAGTATTTT. Amino acids: CASSLLLGTDTQYF.